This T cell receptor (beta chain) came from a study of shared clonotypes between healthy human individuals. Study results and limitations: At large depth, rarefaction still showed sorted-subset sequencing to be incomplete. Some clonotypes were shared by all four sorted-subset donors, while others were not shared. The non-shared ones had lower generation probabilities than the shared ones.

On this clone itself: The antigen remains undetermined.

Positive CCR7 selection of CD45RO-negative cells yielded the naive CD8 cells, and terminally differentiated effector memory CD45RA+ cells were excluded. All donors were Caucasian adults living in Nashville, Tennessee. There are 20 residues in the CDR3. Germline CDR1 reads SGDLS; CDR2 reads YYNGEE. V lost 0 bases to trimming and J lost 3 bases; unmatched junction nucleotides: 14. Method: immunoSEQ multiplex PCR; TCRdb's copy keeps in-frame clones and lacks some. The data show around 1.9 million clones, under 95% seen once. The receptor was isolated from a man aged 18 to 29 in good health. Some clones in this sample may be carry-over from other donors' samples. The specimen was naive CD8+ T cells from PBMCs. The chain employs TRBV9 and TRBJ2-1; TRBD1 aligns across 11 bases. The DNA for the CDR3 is TGTGCCAGCAGCGTAGGCCCGGACAGGGGGCGGGATAATTACTACAATGAGCAGTTCTTC. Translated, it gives CASSVGPDRGRDNYYNEQFF.